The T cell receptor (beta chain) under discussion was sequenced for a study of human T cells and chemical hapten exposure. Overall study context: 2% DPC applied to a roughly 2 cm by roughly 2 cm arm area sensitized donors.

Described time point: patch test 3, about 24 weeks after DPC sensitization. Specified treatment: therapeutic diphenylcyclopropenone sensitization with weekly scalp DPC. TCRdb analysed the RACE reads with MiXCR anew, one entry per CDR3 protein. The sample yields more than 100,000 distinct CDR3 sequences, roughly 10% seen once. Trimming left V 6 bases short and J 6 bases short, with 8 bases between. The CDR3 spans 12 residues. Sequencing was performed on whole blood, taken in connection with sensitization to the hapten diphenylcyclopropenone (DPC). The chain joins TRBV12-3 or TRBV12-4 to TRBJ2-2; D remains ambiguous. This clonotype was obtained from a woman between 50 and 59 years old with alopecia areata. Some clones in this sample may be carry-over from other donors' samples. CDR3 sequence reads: CASSHGAGELFF. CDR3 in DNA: TGTGCCAGCAGCCATGGCGCCGGGGAGCTGTTTTTT.